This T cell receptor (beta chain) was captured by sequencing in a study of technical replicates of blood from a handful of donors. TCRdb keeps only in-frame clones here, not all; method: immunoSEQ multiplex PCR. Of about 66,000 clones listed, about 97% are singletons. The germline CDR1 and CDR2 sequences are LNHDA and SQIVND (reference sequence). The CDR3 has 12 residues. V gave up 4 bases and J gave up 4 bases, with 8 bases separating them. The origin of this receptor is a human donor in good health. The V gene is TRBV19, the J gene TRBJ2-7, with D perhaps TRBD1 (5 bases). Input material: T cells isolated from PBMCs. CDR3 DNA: TGTGCCAGTAGTAGGGGCCCGTACGAGCAGTACTTC. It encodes CASSRGPYEQYF.